This TCR beta chain was obtained from a study of blood T cell repertoires in COVID-19 (dated by TCRdb to 2020 to 2021). About the full investigation: The collaborator samples originated in the United States, Italy and Spain and spanned the acute and convalescent phases of COVID-19. The prospective study material was composed of cDNA or gDNA derived from T cells, B-cell-depleted T cells, or PBMCs. The dataset comprised deeply sampled blood TCRbeta repertoires from subjects exposed to, actively infected with, or recovered from COVID-19. The repertoires were made available in a free public database intended to serve as a resource for research on the immune response to SARS-CoV-2. The samples were drawn from the first 160 participants of the ongoing ImmuneRACE study and from 950 to 1,500 subjects provided by 6 global collaborators. Sample metadata almost always included a de-identified subject ID, COVID-19 status, age in years and sex. HLA class I and class II types, where available, came from metadata supplied by the sample provider rather than from assay-based typing.

Findings and caveats that apply to the study as a whole: The quantity of clinical and demographic metadata differed by source and by participant and was supplied without curation.

TCRbeta CDR3 regions were amplified from genomic DNA by means of the immunoSEQ Assay, a bias-controlled multiplex PCR. Under the source paper's analysis protocol: The number of nucleated cells in each sample was estimated by amplification of reference gene primers within the assay. Sequence reads were collapsed and filtered to measure the absolute abundance of every unique TCRbeta CDR3 rearrangement. For each sample, productive Simpson clonality was calculated as the square root of Simpson's diversity index across productive rearrangements. TCRdb took this table from immuneACCESS and kept in-frame rearrangements with V and J called. Such tables lack part of the clones; where checked against another copy, unresolved V genes explain under half of the gap, and the rest is unexplained. V and J calls and clone size are given by that table; D and trimming were obtained from the DNA. In all, the sample holds some 180,000 clones, and 90% of those were seen once. The ten largest clones represent around 0.63% of the sample.

Points on this clone: It has no known antigen specificity. No much larger clonotype is one base removed from it; base qualities were not supplied.

The collaborating institutions used their own protocols to collect whole blood in K2EDTA tubes. Collaborator samples were shipped for TCRbeta analysis as frozen whole blood, isolated PBMCs, or DNA extracted from either sample type. The CDR3 goes from the cysteine to the phenylalanine over 16 residues. Left in the record is the CDR3 DNA by itself, 48 bases read in frame from the first base. From V the trimming removes 2 bases and from J it removes 6 bases, while the gene matches leave 7 bases of the junction unaccounted for. This chain joins TRBV23-1 to TRBJ1-6; 7 central nucleotides agree with TRBD1. TRBV23-1 is an ORF, with its function uncertain. Sequencing was done on a sample of peripheral blood. The clonotype originates from a man aged 50 to 60 with acute or convalescent COVID-19. The base sequence is TGCGCCAGCAGTCAAATCAGGGGGGCGCGTAATTCACCCCTCCACTTT. The translation is CASSQIRGARNSPLHF.